What follows are 8 T cell receptor beta chains derived from one specimen sequenced in a study of blood T cells in healthy people across ages. For the second PCR, which ran for roughly 6 to 12 cycles, a sample-barcoded 5' primer and a J-beta primer mix were used. TCRdb reprocessed the 5' RACE reads via MiXCR and lists one record per CDR3 protein. In the table there are 800,000 to 900,000 distinct CDR3 sequences, approximately 67% of which are singletons. The material sequenced was blood. The source is a man aged 25 to 45 in good health.

The chain is built from TRBV20-1 and TRBJ1-2; D gene ambiguous. V lost 0 bases and J lost 5, with 13 bases in between. The CDR3 runs to 14 residues. Germline CDR1 reads DFQATT; CDR2 reads SNEGSKA (reference sequence). The CDR3 sequence is CSARDHPVPYGYTF. The CDR3 bases are TGCAGTGCTAGAGATCACCCAGTTCCTTATGGCTACACCTTC.

This clonotype was seen a handful of times. The chain couples TRBV7-9 to TRBJ2-7, with D hard to call. The ends were cut back, 0 bases at V and 2 bases at J, with 8 bases in the middle. Germline V lookup: CDR1 SEHNR, CDR2 FQNEAQ (reference sequence). This CDR3 contains 14 residues. CDR3 coding DNA: TGTGCCAGCAGCTTAGCAGGGTTTCCCTACGAGCAGTACTTC. Its translation: CASSLAGFPYEQYF. The entire variable domain, with the rest obtained from reference TRBV7-9 and TRBJ2-7, is as follows: DTGVSQNPRHKITKRGQNVTFRCDPISEHNRLYWYRQTLGQGPEFLTYFQNEAQLEKSRLLSDRFSAERPKGSFSTLEIQRTEQGDSAMYLCASSLAGFPYEQYFGPGTRLTVT.

This clonotype was recorded only once. The V call is TRBV6-6, the J call TRBJ2-3; 12 positions match TRBD2. CDR1 and CDR2 from the germline V gene are MNHNY and SVGAGI (reference sequence). The CDR3 has 17 residues. Trimming at V came to 6 bases and at J to 0 bases, leaving 7 bases not matched to a gene. The CDR3 reads CASSRLAGAASTDTQYF. DNA for the CDR3: TGTGCCAGCAGCCGACTAGCGGGGGCTGCTAGCACAGATACGCAGTATTTT.

The table lists this clonotype with a count of one. The V and J genes are TRBV29-1 and TRBJ2-3; possibly TRBD2 for D (8 bases). The CDR3 extends over 14 amino acids. V lost 6 bases to trimming and J lost 6 bases, with 19 bases between them. Per the germline V gene, CDR1 is SQVTM and CDR2 is ANQGSEA. The DNA of the CDR3 is TGCAGCGTCGGTACGGGAGGGGGCGGGGATACGCAGTATTTT. Protein sequence: CSVGTGGGGDTQYF.

The genes are TRBV4-3 and TRBJ1-2; 8 bases match TRBD1. V shed 5 bases and J 6 bases; nucleotides not matched to a gene: 5. In germline, CDR1 is LGHNA, CDR2 YSLEER. The CDR3 totals 13 residues. The DNA for the CDR3 is TGCGCCAGCAGCAGTGGACAGGGCAATGGCTACACCTTC. Amino acids: CASSSGQGNGYTF.

This clonotype was detected a few times. This chain connects TRBV4-2 to TRBJ2-7, with D possibly being TRBD1 (6 bases). The CDR3 is 17 amino acids. Per germline, CDR1 LGHNA and CDR2 YNFKEQ. Trimming took off 0 bases at V and 3 bases at J, with 18 bases between the two ends. CDR3 in amino acids: CASSQDIGAGTNYEQYF. In DNA form, the CDR3 reads TGTGCCAGCAGCCAAGATATTGGGGCCGGGACAAACTACGAGCAGTACTTC.

J is TRBJ1-4 and V is TRBV20-1; D not certain. Per the germline V gene, CDR1 is DFQATT and CDR2 is SNEGSKA (reference sequence). V lost 0 bases and J lost 5, with 10 bases in between. The CDR3 sequence is 14 residues long. CDR3 residues: CSARDRRENEKLFF. CDR3 nucleotide sequence: TGCAGTGCTAGAGACAGGAGAGAGAATGAAAAACTGTTTTTT.

The genes are TRBV21-1 and TRBJ1-5; the table's D call, TRBD1, has no DNA check behind it. TRBV21-1 is a listed pseudogene. CDR3 length equals 20 residues. The CDR3 loop reads CASSKGASSLTGYGNQPQHF. CDR3 coding DNA: TGTGCCAGCAGCAAAGGTGCCAGCTCCTTGACAGGGTACGGCAATCAGCCCCAGCATTTT.